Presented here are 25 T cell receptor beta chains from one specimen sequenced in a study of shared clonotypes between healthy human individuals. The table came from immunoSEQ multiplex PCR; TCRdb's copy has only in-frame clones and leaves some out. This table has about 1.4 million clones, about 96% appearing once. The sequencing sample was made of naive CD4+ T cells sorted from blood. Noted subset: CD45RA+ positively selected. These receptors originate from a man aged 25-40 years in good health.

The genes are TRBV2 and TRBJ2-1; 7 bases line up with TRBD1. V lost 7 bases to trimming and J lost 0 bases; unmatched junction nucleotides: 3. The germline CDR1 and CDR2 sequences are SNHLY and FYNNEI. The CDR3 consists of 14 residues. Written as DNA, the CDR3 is TGTGCCAGCAAAAGGGGGCCCTCCTACAATGAGCAGTTCTTC. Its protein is CASKRGPSYNEQFF.

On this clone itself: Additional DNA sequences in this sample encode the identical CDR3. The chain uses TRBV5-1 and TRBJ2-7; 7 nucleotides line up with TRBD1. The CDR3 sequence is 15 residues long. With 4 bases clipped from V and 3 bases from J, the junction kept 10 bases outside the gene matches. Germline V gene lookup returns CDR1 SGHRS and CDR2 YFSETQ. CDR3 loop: CASSLGTASSYEQYF. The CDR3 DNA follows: TGCGCCAGCAGCCTAGGGACAGCCTCCAGCTACGAGCAGTACTTC.

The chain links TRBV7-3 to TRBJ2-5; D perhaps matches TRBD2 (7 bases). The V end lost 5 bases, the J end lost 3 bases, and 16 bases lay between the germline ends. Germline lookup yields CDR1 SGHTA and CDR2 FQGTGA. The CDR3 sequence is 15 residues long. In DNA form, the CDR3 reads TGTGCCAGCAGCCTAGGTCAAGGGGGGGAAGAGACCCAGTACTTC. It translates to CASSLGQGGEETQYF.

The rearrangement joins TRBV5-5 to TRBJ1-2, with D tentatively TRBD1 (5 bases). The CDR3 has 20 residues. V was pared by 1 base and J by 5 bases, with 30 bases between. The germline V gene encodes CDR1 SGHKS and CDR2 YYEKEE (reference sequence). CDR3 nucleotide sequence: TGTGCCAGCAGCTTGAGGGAATGGGACCCGGGCCCTTCAGATGGGTATGGCTACACCTTC. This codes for CASSLREWDPGPSDGYGYTF.

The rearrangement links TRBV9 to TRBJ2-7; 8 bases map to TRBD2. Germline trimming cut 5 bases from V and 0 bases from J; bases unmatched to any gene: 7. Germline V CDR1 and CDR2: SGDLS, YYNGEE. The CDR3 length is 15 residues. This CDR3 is CASSVSGTLSYEQYF. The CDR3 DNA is TGTGCCAGCAGTGTTAGCGGGACCCTCTCCTACGAGCAGTACTTC.

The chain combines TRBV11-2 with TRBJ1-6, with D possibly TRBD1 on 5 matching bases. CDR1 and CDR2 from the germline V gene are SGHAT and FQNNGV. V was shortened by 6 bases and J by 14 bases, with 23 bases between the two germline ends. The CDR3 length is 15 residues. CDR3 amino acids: CASRPPGRGGVALHF. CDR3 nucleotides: TGTGCCAGCAGACCGCCGGGACGGGGTGGTGTGGCCCTCCACTTT. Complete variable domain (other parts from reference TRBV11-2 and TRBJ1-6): EAGVAQSPRYKIIEKRQSVAFWCNPISGHATLYWYQQILGQGPKLLIQFQNNGVVDDSQLPKDRFSAERLKGVDSTLKIQPAKLEDSAVYLCASRPPGRGGVALHFGNGTRLTVT.

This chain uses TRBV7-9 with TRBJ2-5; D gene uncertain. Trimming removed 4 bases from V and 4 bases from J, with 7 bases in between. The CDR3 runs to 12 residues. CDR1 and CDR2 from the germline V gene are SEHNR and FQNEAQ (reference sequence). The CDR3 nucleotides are TGTGCCAGCAGCTCAGCACGAGAGACCCAGTACTTC. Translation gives CASSSARETQYF.

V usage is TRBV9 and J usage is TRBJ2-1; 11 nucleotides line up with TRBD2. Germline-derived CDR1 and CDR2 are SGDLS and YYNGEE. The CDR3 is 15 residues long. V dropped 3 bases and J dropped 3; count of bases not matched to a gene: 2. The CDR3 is CASSGGTSGYNEQFF. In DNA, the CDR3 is TGTGCCAGCAGCGGGGGGACTAGCGGCTACAATGAGCAGTTCTTC.

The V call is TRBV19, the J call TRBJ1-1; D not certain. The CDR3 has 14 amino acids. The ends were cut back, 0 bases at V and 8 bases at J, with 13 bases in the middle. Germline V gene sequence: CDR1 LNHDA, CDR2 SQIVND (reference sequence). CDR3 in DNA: TGTGCCAGTAGTATAGATGGTTACCCTCAGGAAGCTTTCTTT. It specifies CASSIDGYPQEAFF.

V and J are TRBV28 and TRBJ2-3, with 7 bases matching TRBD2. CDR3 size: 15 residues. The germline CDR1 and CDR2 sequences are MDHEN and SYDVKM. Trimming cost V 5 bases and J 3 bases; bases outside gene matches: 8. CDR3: CASSATGGWTDTQYF. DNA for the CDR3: TGTGCCAGCAGTGCCACGGGGGGATGGACAGATACGCAGTATTTT.

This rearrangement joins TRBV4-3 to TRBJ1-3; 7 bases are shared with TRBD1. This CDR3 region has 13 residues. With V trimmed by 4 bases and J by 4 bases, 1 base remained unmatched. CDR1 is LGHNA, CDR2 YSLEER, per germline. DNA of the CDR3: TGCGCCAGCAGCCCGACAGGGGGAAACACCATATATTTT. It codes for CASSPTGGNTIYF.

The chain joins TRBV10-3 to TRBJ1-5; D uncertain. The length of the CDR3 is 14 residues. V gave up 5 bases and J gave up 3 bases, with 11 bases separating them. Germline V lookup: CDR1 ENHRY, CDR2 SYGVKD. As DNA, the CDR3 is TGTGCCATCAGTTACAGACTAGACAATCAGCCCCAGCATTTT. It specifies CAISYRLDNQPQHF.

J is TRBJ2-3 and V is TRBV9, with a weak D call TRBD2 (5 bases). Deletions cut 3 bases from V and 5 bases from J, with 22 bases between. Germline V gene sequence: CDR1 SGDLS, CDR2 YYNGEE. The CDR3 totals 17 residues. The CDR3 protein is CASSAEMGPPREDTQYF. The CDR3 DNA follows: TGTGCCAGCAGCGCCGAAATGGGTCCCCCCCGGGAAGATACGCAGTATTTT. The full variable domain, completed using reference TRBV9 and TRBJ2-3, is DSGVTQTPKHLITATGQRVTLRCSPRSGDLSVYWYQQSLDQGLQFLIQYYNGEERAKGNILERFSAQQFPDLHSELNLSSLELGDSALYFCASSAEMGPPREDTQYFGPGTRLTVL.

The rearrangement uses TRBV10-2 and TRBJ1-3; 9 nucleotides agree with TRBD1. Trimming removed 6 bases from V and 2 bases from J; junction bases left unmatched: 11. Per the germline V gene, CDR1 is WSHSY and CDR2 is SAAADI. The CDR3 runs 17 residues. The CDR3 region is CASRRDRQGETGNTIYF. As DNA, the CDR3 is TGCGCCAGCAGGAGGGATCGACAGGGGGAAACTGGAAACACCATATATTTT.

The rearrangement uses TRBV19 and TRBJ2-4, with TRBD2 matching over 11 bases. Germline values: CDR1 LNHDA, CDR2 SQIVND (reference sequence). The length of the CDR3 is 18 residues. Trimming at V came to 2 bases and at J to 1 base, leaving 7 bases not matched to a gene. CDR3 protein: CASSISGTSGGAKNIQYF. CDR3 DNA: TGTGCCAGTAGTATATCCGGGACTAGCGGAGGGGCCAAAAACATTCAGTACTTC. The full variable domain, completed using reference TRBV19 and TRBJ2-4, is DGGITQSPKYLFRKEGQNVTLSCEQNLNHDAMYWYRQDPGQGLRLIYYSQIVNDFQKGDIAEGYSVSREKKESFPLTVTSAQKNPTAFYLCASSISGTSGGAKNIQYFGAGTRLSVL.

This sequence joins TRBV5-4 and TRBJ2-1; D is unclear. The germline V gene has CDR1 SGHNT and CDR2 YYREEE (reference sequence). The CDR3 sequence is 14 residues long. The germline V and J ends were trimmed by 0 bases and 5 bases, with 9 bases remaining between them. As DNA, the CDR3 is TGTGCCAGCAGCTTGGTTGTCGCGGACAATGAGCAGTTCTTC. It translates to CASSLVVADNEQFF.

The CDR3: CASRDGQALGEKLFF. The CDR3 DNA sequence: TGCGCCAGCAGAGACGGACAGGCGTTAGGTGAAAAACTGTTTTTT. This sequence joins TRBV10-2 and TRBJ1-4; 7 bases line up with TRBD1. Germline-derived CDR1 and CDR2 are WSHSY and SAAADI. V was clipped by 6 bases and J by 7 bases; unmatched bases: 11. CDR3 size: 15 residues.

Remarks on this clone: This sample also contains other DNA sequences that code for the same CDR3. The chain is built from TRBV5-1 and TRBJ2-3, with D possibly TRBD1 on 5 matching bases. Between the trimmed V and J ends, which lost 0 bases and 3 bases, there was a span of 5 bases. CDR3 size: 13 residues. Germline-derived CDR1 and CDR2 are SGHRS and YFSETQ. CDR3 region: CASSLEGTDTQYF. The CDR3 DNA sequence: TGCGCCAGCAGCTTGGAGGGGACAGATACGCAGTATTTT.

For the CDR3, the DNA is TGTGCCAGCACCGACAGGGCTGGAAACACCATATATTTT. Amino acids: CASTDRAGNTIYF. The genes are TRBV6-5 and TRBJ1-3; 7 bases fit TRBD1. J gave up 2 bases and V 7 bases, and 2 bases lay outside the gene matches. The CDR3 has 13 residues. Germline CDR1 MNHEY, CDR2 SVGAGI.

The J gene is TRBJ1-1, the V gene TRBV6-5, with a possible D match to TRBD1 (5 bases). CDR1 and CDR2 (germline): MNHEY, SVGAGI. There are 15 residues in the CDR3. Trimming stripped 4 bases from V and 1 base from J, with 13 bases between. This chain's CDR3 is CASSSTGTGNTEAFF. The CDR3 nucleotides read TGTGCCAGCAGTTCCACCGGGACGGGGAACACTGAAGCTTTCTTT.

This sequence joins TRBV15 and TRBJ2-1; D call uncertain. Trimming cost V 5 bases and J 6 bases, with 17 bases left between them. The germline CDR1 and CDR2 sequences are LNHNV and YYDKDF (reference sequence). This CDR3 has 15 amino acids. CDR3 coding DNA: TGTGCCACCAGCCCCCGCTCTTTGTCAATCAATGAGCAGTTCTTC. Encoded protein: CATSPRSLSINEQFF.

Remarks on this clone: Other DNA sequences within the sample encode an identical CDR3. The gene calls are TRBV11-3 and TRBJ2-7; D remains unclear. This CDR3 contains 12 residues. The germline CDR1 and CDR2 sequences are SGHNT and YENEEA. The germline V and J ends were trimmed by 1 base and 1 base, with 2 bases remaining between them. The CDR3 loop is CASSLGSYEQYF. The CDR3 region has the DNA TGTGCCAGCAGCTTAGGATCCTACGAGCAGTACTTC.

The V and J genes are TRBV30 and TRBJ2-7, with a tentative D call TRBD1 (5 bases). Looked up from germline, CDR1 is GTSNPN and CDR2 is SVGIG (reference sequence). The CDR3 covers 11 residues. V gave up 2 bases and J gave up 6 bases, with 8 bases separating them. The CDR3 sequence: CAWSRGIEQYF. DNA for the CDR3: TGTGCCTGGAGTAGGGGAATCGAGCAGTACTTC.

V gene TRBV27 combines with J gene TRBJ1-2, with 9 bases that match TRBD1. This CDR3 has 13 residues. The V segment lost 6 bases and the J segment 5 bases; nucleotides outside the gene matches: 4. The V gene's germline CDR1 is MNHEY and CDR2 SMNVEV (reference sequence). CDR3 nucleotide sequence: TGTGCCAGCAGACCGGGACAGGGTTATGGCTACACCTTC. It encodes CASRPGQGYGYTF.

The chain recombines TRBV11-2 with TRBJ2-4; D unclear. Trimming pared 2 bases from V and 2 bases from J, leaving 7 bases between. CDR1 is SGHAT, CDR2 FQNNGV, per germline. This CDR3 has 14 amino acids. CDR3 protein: CASSLLNSKNIQYF. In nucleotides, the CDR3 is TGTGCCAGCAGCTTACTAAACTCCAAAAACATTCAGTACTTC. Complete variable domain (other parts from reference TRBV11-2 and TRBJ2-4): EAGVAQSPRYKIIEKRQSVAFWCNPISGHATLYWYQQILGQGPKLLIQFQNNGVVDDSQLPKDRFSAERLKGVDSTLKIQPAKLEDSAVYLCASSLLNSKNIQYFGAGTRLSVL.